Each of the 11 T cell receptor beta chains below was sequenced from the same sample in a study of OX40 agonist ivuxolimab in advanced cancers. Produced via immunoSEQ multiplex PCR; TCRdb's table is partial and in-frame only. The sample carries 46,000 or so clones, around 87% recorded once. The input for sequencing was CD4+ or CD8+ T cells sorted from blood, taken in a trial of the OX40 agonist ivuxolimab. All receptors come from an adult with an advanced solid tumor such as melanoma, head and neck, liver or kidney cancer.

J is TRBJ1-1 and V is TRBV2; D is uncertain. V shed 1 base and J shed 9 bases, with 9 bases lying between them. Germline-derived CDR1 and CDR2 are SNHLY and FYNNEI. The CDR3 sequence is 12 residues long. CDR3 nucleotides: TGTGCCAGCAGTGAAGGGCAACTTAAAGCTTTCTTT. Protein: CASSEGQLKAFF.

This chain links TRBV27 with TRBJ2-1, with 8 bases identical to TRBD2. Germline V lookup: CDR1 MNHEY, CDR2 SMNVEV (reference sequence). V lost 7 bases to trimming and J lost 2 bases; unmatched junction nucleotides: 10. The CDR3 totals 16 residues. CDR3 amino acids: CASIPLPGLAYNEQFF. CDR3 DNA sequence: TGTGCCAGCATCCCACTCCCGGGACTAGCCTACAATGAGCAGTTCTTC.

This clone was seen just once. This chain uses TRBV23-1 with TRBJ1-5; D is ambiguous. TRBV23-1 is labeled an ORF, and its function is uncertain. CDR3 length: 15 residues. V gave up 0 bases and J gave up 6 bases, with 12 bases separating them. CDR3 protein: CASSQSRKNGQPQHF. The CDR3 DNA sequence: TGCGCCAGCAGTCAATCGAGGAAGAACGGTCAGCCCCAGCATTTT.

The genes are TRBV9 and TRBJ2-1; 12 bases line up with TRBD1. Per the germline V gene, CDR1 is SGDLS and CDR2 is YYNGEE. The CDR3 consists of 15 residues. V gave up 4 bases and J gave up 6 bases; unmatched junction bases: 5. The CDR3 protein is CASSPGTGGPNEQFF. The DNA for the CDR3 is TGTGCCAGCAGCCCCGGGACAGGGGGCCCCAATGAGCAGTTCTTC.

This chain links TRBV5-4 with TRBJ2-7; maybe TRBD1 (5 bases). CDR3 length: 14 residues. Germline V gene data show CDR1 as SGHNT and CDR2 as YYREEE (reference sequence). Between the trimmed V and J ends, which lost 0 bases and 3 bases, there was a span of 10 bases. The CDR3 DNA sequence: TGTGCCAGCAGCTTGGCCGGGCAGGGCTACGAGCAGTACTTC. Amino acids: CASSLAGQGYEQYF.

The chain is built from TRBV28 and TRBJ2-7; a possible D gene is TRBD2 (6 bases). Germline V gives CDR1 MDHEN, CDR2 SYDVKM. The CDR3 covers 15 residues. V shed 3 bases and J shed 0 bases, with 12 bases lying between them. The CDR3, as DNA: TGTGCCAGCAGTTTTACGGGGGACGGCTCCTACGAGCAGTACTTC. Protein: CASSFTGDGSYEQYF.

The genes are TRBV6-5 and TRBJ2-7; D is perhaps TRBD1 (6 bases). The ends were cut back, 2 bases at V and 4 bases at J, with 12 bases in the middle. The CDR3 extends over 14 amino acids. Per the germline V gene, CDR1 is MNHEY and CDR2 is SVGAGI. CDR3 sequence (DNA): TGTGCCAGCAGTTACGGGGCAGGGGAATACGAGCAGTACTTC. Protein sequence: CASSYGAGEYEQYF.

The V gene is TRBV28, the J gene TRBJ2-3; 7 bases are shared with TRBD2. The V segment lost 5 bases and the J segment 6 bases; nucleotides outside the gene matches: 8. The CDR3 is made up of 14 amino acids. Per germline, CDR1 MDHEN and CDR2 SYDVKM. The CDR3 DNA reads TGTGCCAGCAGTACTAGCGATGGGAGGGATACGCAGTATTTT. This gives the protein CASSTSDGRDTQYF.

This rearrangement joins TRBV5-1 to TRBJ2-1; D assignment may be TRBD1 or TRBD2 (5 bases each). This CDR3 comprises 16 residues. The V end was cut by 4 bases, the J end by 3 bases, with 17 bases between. Germline V lookup: CDR1 SGHRS, CDR2 YFSETQ. DNA of the CDR3: TGCGCCAGCAGCCTCCGGGACGGCGGTGTCTACAATGAGCAGTTCTTC. It encodes CASSLRDGGVYNEQFF.

The chain recombines TRBV29-1 with TRBJ1-5; 7 bases line up with TRBD1. V shed 6 bases, J shed 2 bases, and the junction held 7 bases outside the gene matches. CDR3 length: 14 amino acids. Germline lookup yields CDR1 SQVTM and CDR2 ANQGSEA. The CDR3 sequence is CSVGLGTGNQPQHF. CDR3 bases: TGCAGCGTGGGATTAGGGACAGGCAATCAGCCCCAGCATTTT.

This clone is a singleton in its sample. This chain joins TRBV5-1 and TRBJ2-7; a possible D gene is TRBD1 (5 bases). The germline V gene has CDR1 SGHRS and CDR2 YFSETQ. CDR3 length equals 13 residues. The V end was cut by 0 bases, the J end by 4 bases, with 8 bases between. The CDR3 region is CASSLGQNYEQYF. The CDR3 DNA follows: TGCGCCAGCAGCTTGGGACAGAATTACGAGCAGTACTTC.